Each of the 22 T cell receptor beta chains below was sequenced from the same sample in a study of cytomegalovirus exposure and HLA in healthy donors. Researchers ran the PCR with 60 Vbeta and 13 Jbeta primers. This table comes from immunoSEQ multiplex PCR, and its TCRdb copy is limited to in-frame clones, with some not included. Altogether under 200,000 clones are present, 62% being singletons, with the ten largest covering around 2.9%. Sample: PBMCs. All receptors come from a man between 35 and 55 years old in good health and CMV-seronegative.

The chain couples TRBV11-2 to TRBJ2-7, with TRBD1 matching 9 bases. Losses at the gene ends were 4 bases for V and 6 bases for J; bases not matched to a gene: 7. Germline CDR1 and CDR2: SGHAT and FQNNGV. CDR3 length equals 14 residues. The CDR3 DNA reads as TGTGCCAGCAGCTGGGGACAGGGACGCCTCGAGCAGTACTTC. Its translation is CASSWGQGRLEQYF. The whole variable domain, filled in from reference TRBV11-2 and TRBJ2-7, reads EAGVAQSPRYKIIEKRQSVAFWCNPISGHATLYWYQQILGQGPKLLIQFQNNGVVDDSQLPKDRFSAERLKGVDSTLKIQPAKLEDSAVYLCASSWGQGRLEQYFGPGTRLTVT.

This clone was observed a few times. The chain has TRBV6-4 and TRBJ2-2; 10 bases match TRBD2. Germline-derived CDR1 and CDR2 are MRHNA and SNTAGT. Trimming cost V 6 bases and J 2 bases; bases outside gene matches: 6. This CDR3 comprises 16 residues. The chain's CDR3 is CASSRLAGANTGELFF. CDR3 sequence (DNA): TGTGCCAGCAGCCGCCTAGCGGGGGCAAACACCGGGGAGCTGTTTTTT.

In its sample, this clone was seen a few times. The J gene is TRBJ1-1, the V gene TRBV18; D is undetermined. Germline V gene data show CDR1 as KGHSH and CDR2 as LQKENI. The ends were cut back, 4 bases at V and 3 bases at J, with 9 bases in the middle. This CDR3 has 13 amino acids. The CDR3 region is CASSQEIYTEAFF. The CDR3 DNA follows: TGTGCCAGCTCACAGGAGATTTACACTGAAGCTTTCTTT.

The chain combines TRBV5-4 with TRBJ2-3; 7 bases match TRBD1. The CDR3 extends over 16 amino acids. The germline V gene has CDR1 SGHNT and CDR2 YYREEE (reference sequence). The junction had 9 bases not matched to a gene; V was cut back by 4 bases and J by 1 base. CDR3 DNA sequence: TGTGCCAGCAGCCCCCCGGGACAGTTCCGCACAGATACGCAGTATTTT. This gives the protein CASSPPGQFRTDTQYF.

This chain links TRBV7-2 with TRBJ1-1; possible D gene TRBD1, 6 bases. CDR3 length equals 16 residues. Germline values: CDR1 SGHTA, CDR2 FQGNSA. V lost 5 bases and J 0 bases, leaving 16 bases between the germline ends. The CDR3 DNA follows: TGTGCCAGCAGCCATGGGGGGGGCCCCATGAACACTGAAGCTTTCTTT. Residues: CASSHGGGPMNTEAFF.

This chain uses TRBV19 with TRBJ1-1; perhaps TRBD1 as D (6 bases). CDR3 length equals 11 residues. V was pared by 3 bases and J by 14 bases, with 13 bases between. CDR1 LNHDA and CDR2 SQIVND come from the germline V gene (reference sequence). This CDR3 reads CASSIKGDFFF. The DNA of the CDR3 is TGTGCCAGTAGTATCAAGGGGGATTTCTTCTTT. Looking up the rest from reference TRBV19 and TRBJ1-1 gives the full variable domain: DGGITQSPKYLFRKEGQNVTLSCEQNLNHDAMYWYRQDPGQGLRLIYYSQIVNDFQKGDIAEGYSVSREKKESFPLTVTSAQKNPTAFYLCASSIKGDFFFGQGTRLTVV.

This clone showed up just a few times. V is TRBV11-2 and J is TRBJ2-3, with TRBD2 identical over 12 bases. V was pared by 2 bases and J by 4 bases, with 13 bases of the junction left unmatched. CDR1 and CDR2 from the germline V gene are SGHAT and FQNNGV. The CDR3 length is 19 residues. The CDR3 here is CASSLWSASGRAVADTQYF. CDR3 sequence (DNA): TGTGCCAGCAGCTTATGGAGTGCTAGCGGGAGGGCCGTGGCAGATACGCAGTATTTT.

The CDR3 spells CASLAGQGRYEQYF. CDR3 in DNA: TGCGCCAGCCTCGCGGGACAGGGGCGGTACGAGCAGTACTTC. The rearrangement uses TRBV10-1 and TRBJ2-7; 10 positions match TRBD1. The ends lost 8 bases at V and 4 bases at J; junction bases unmatched: 8. The CDR3 runs to 14 residues. The germline CDR1 and CDR2 sequences are WNHNN and SYGVQD (reference sequence).

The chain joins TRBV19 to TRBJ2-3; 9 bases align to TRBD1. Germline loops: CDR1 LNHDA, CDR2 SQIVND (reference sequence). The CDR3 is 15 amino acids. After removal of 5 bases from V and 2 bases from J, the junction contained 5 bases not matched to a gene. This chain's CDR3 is CASSPGTGLTDTQYF. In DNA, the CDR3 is TGTGCCAGTAGTCCCGGGACAGGGCTCACAGATACGCAGTATTTT. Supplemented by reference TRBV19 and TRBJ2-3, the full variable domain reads DGGITQSPKYLFRKEGQNVTLSCEQNLNHDAMYWYRQDPGQGLRLIYYSQIVNDFQKGDIAEGYSVSREKKESFPLTVTSAQKNPTAFYLCASSPGTGLTDTQYFGPGTRLTVL.

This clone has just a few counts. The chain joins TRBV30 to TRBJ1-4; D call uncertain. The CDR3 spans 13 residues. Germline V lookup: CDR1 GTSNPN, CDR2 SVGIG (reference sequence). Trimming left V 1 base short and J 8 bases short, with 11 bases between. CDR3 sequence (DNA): TGTGCCTGGAGTGCCCGACTCGGGGAAAAACTGTTTTTT. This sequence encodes CAWSARLGEKLFF.

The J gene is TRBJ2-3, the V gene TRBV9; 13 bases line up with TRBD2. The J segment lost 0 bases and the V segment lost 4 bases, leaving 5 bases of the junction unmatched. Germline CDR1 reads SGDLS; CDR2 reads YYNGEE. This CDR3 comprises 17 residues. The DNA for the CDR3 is TGTGCCAGCAGCCCACTAGCGGGAGGGTTAAGCACAGATACGCAGTATTTT. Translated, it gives CASSPLAGGLSTDTQYF.

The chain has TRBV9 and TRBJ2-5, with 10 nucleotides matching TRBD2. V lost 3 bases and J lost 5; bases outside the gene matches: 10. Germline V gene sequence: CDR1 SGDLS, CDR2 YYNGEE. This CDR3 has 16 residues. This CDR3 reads CASSAWASGSWETQYF. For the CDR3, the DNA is TGTGCCAGCAGCGCCTGGGCTAGCGGGAGTTGGGAGACCCAGTACTTC.

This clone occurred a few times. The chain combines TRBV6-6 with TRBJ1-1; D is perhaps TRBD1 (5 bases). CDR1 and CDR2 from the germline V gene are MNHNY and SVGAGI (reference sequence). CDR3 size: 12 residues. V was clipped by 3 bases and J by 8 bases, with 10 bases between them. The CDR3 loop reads CASSYGGREAFF. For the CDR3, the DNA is TGTGCCAGCAGTTATGGGGGGAGGGAAGCTTTCTTT.

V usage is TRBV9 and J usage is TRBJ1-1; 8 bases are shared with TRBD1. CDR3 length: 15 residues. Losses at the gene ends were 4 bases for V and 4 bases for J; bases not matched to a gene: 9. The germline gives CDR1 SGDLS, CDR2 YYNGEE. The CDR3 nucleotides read TGTGCCAGCAGCTCCGACAGGGGTAGGGGCACTGAAGCTTTCTTT. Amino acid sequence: CASSSDRGRGTEAFF.

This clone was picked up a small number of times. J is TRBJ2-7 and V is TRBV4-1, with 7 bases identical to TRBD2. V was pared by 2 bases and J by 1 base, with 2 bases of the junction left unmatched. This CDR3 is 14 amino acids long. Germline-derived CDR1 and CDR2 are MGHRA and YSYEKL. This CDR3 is CASSQPGLSYEQYF. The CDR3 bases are TGCGCCAGCAGCCAACCGGGACTATCCTACGAGCAGTACTTC.

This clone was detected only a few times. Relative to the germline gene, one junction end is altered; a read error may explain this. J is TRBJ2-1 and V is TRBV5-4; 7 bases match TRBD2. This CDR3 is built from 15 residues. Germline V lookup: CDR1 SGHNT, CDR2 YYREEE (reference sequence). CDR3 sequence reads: CASSQRGGSGGEQFF. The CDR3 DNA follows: TGCGCCAGCAGCCAAAGGGGCGGGAGCGGAGGTGAGCAGTTCTTC.

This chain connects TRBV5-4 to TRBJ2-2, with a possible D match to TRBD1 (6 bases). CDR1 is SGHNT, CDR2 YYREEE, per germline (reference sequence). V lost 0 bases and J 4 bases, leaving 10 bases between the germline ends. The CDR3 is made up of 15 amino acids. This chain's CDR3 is CASSLEGDGTGELFF. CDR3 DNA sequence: TGTGCCAGCAGCTTGGAGGGGGATGGCACCGGGGAGCTGTTTTTT.

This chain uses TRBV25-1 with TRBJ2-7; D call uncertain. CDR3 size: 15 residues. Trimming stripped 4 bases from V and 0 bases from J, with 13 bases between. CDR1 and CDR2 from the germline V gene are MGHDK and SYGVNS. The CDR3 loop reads CASSGVASGSYEQYF. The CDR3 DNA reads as TGTGCCAGCAGTGGGGTCGCCTCGGGCTCCTACGAGCAGTACTTC.

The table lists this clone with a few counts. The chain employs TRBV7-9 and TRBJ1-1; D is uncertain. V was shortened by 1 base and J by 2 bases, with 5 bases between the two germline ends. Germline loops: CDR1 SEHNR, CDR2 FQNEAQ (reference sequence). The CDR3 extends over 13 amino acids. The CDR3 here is CASSLDSNTEAFF. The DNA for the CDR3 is TGTGCCAGCAGCTTAGACAGCAACACTGAAGCTTTCTTT.

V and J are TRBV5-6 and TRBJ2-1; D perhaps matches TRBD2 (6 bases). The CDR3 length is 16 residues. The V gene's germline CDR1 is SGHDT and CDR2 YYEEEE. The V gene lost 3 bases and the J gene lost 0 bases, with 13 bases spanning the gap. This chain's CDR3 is CASSWRGTASYNEQFF. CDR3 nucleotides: TGTGCCAGCAGCTGGAGGGGAACCGCCTCCTACAATGAGCAGTTCTTC.

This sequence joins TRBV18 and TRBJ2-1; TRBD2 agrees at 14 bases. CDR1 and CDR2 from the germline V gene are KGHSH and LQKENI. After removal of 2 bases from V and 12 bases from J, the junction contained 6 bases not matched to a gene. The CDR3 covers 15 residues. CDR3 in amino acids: CASSPSTSGRALQFF. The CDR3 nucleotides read TGTGCCAGCTCACCATCGACTAGCGGGAGGGCCTTGCAGTTCTTC.

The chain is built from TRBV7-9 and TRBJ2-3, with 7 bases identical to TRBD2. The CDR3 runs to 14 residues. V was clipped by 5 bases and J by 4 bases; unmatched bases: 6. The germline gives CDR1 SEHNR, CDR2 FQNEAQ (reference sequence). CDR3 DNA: TGTGCCAGCAGCCTCCGGGAGGAGGCAGATACGCAGTATTTT. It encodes CASSLREEADTQYF.